This T cell receptor (beta chain) is drawn from a study of identical twins' blood T cells. TCRdb re-called the 5' RACE reads through MiXCR, storing one row per CDR3 protein. The data contain roughly 340,000 distinct CDR3 sequences, around 30% of them singletons. Comment on this clonotype: A read error may account for a junction end that differs from germline.

Germline V CDR1 and CDR2: MGHDK, SYGVNS. The CDR3 loop spans 18 amino acids. Sequencing was carried out using PBMCs. This sequence originates from a woman aged 18 to 50 in good health. The rearrangement uses TRBV25-1 and TRBJ2-1; 9 bases map to TRBD2. DNA of the CDR3: TGTGCAACTCCCGGGGCGGGAGGGCCTAATGGCTCCTACAACGAGCAGTTCTTC. Protein: CATPGAGGPNGSYNEQFF.